In its sample, the clone carrying this T cell receptor beta chain was seen once. What it binds is unknown. The sample comes from a study of post-analysis software for immune sequencing data. Study as a whole: Patients had relapsing-remitting, secondary progressive or progressive-relapsing multiple sclerosis; some lacked subtype.

Looked up from germline, CDR1 is MNHEY and CDR2 is SVGAGI. The CDR3 sequence is 12 residues long. The ends were cut back, 0 bases at V and 9 bases at J, with 6 bases in the middle. The TCR beta cDNA libraries carried unique molecular identifiers. Input populations of about 1 to 11 million T cells gave rise to 500,000 to 600,000 cDNA molecules. TCRdb reanalysed the PCR reads using MiXCR and keeps one entry per CDR3 protein. The sample carries about 770,000 distinct CDR3 sequences, around 42% recorded once. Study-level points and caveats: Controls had lower frequencies than patients of about 5 TRBV segments, which included TRBV5-6, TRBV5-1 and TRBV20-1. Compared against controls, patients with multiple sclerosis displayed significantly lower normalized Chao1 diversity. Samples sharing a preparation batch grouped tightly together when assessed by F measure.

This chain joins TRBV6-5 and TRBJ1-5; D may be TRBD1 (6 bases). Source material: blood. This TCR derives from a girl under 18 with multiple sclerosis. The CDR3 sequence: CASSYSGGPQHF. The CDR3 nucleotides are TGTGCCAGCAGTTACTCAGGGGGGCCCCAGCATTTT.